This T cell receptor (beta chain) was recorded in a study of cytomegalovirus exposure and HLA in healthy donors. Study overall: In a previous analysis, some 110 million unique TCR beta sequences were found from 150 million to 200 million T cells. Whole-study findings and limits: TCR beta sequences numbering around 15,000 were associated with HLA alleles at 0.05 false discovery rate in a later analysis.

Both 60 Vbeta primers and 13 Jbeta primers went into the PCR. Sequencing was performed with immunoSEQ multiplex PCR; in TCRdb, only in-frame clones are kept and a portion is missing. The table shows about 130,000 clones, with approximately 74% occurring only once. Regarding this clone: The antigen is unknown.

Sequenced sample: PBMCs. The sequence came from a man aged 18 to 29 in good health and CMV-seropositive.

The CDR3 here is CASSWQGNEQFF. The CDR3 DNA is TGTGCCAGTAGTTGGCAGGGGAATGAGCAGTTCTTC. This chain connects TRBV19 to TRBJ2-1; D perhaps matches TRBD1 (6 bases). The germline V gene has CDR1 LNHDA and CDR2 SQIVND (reference sequence). V was shortened by 5 bases and J by 7 bases, with 9 bases between the two germline ends. The CDR3 totals 12 residues.